The clone carrying this T cell receptor beta chain was counted between two and nine times. The antigen remains undetermined. Using RNA transcripts as the source, TCR beta CDR3 regions were amplified. With the HTBI primer set, the TCR CDR3 went through a first round of RT-PCR. TCRdb called the multiplex PCR reads again in MiXCR, with one record for every CDR3 protein. The repertoire holds fewer than 650,000 distinct CDR3 sequences, with approximately 15% as singletons. This sample is drawn from a study of T cells in Graves' hyperthyroidism and ophthalmopathy. Study results and caveats: Most clonotypes that expanded in the thyroid above 0.001 also showed up in blood.

The V gene lost 2 bases and the J gene lost 3 bases, with 7 bases spanning the gap. CDR3 length: 14 residues. Germline V gene lookup returns CDR1 MDHEN and CDR2 SYDVKM. The genes are TRBV28 and TRBJ1-4; D gene uncertain. The sequence came from a woman aged 40 to 55 with Graves' ophthalmopathy. Sequenced material: blood. This CDR3 is CASSLGKANEKLFF. The DNA for the CDR3 is TGTGCCAGCAGTTTAGGGAAGGCTAATGAAAAACTGTTTTTT.